The clone carrying this T cell receptor beta chain showed up just a few times. The CDR3 is 14 residues long. The germline CDR1 and CDR2 sequences are SGHNT and YENEEA. The V and J ends lost 0 bases and 7 bases respectively, with 9 bases between them. The source of the sample is a study of cytomegalovirus exposure and HLA in healthy donors. The PCR was carried out with 60 Vbeta primers and 13 Jbeta primers. Assay: immunoSEQ multiplex PCR; the TCRdb copy retains only in-frame clones and omits some. Counted here are approximately 170,000 clones, less than 80% occurring once; the ten biggest clones make up over 2.5%.

The sample comprised PBMCs. The chain has TRBV11-3 and TRBJ2-2; D may be TRBD1 (5 bases). This receptor was taken from a middle-aged man in good health and CMV-seronegative. CDR3: CASSLEGQGGELFF. The DNA of the CDR3 is TGTGCCAGCAGCTTAGAGGGGCAGGGCGGGGAGCTGTTTTTT.